Below are 20 T cell receptor beta chains sequenced from a single sample in a study of PD-1 blockade in classical Hodgkin lymphoma. Following autologous stem cell transplantation, relapse occurred in every patient, and exposure to brentuximab vedotin varied. TCRdb keeps only in-frame clones here, not all; method: immunoSEQ multiplex PCR. The sample contains some 11,000 clones, roughly 76% of which appear only once. The sample in question was peripheral blood mononuclear cells (PBMCs), obtained at baseline. These receptor sequences come from a human donor with classical Hodgkin lymphoma.

V usage is TRBV30 and J usage is TRBJ1-6; D is unclear. Trimming removed 2 bases from V and 18 bases from J, with 5 bases in between. Germline assignment: CDR1 GTSNPN and CDR2 SVGIG (reference sequence). The CDR3 covers 8 residues. CDR3 protein: CAWSRPHF. CDR3 bases: TGTGCCTGGAGTCGGCCCCACTTT.

The rearrangement uses TRBV5-6 and TRBJ2-6, with unresolved D. The CDR3 is 15 amino acids. With 1 base removed from V and 0 bases from J, the gap between germline ends came to 5 bases. CDR1 is SGHDT and CDR2 is YYEEEE in the germline V gene. The chain's CDR3 is CASSLLGSGANVLTF. The CDR3 nucleotides read TGTGCCAGCAGCTTGTTGGGCTCTGGGGCCAACGTCCTGACTTTC.

This clone appeared once. The gene calls are TRBV7-2 and TRBJ2-4; possibly TRBD2 for D (6 bases). The CDR3 contains 12 residues. The germline gives CDR1 SGHTA, CDR2 FQGNSA. Trimming took off 6 bases at V and 8 bases at J, with 11 bases between the two ends. CDR3 loop: CASRGGSDIQYF. The CDR3 coding sequence is TGTGCCAGCAGGGGGGGTAGCGACATTCAGTACTTC.

The gene calls are TRBV2 and TRBJ1-1; D is undetermined. V shed 5 bases and J shed 5 bases, with 9 bases lying between them. The CDR3 is 12 amino acids. In germline, CDR1 is SNHLY, CDR2 FYNNEI. CDR3 protein: CASSIENTEAFF. The DNA of the CDR3 is TGTGCCAGCAGTATAGAGAATACTGAAGCTTTCTTT.

The V call is TRBV2, the J call TRBJ2-1; TRBD2 agrees at 7 bases. J was trimmed by 4 bases and V by 5 bases; bases with no gene match: 5. Germline assignment: CDR1 SNHLY and CDR2 FYNNEI. CDR3 length: 14 residues. In DNA form, the CDR3 reads TGTGCCAGCAGTCTAAGCGGGATTTACAATGAGCAGTTCTTC. Protein: CASSLSGIYNEQFF. Filled out from reference TRBV2 and TRBJ2-1, the complete variable domain reads EPEVTQTPSHQVTQMGQEVILRCVPISNHLYFYWYRQILGQKVEFLVSFYNNEISEKSEIFDDQFSVERPDGSNFTLKIRSTKLEDSAMYFCASSLSGIYNEQFFGPGTRLTVL.

V usage is TRBV29-1 and J usage is TRBJ2-5; 8 positions match TRBD1. The germline gives CDR1 SQVTM, CDR2 ANQGSEA. The CDR3 runs to 14 residues. Unmatched junction bases numbered 11, after V lost 6 bases and J lost 5 bases. CDR3 residues: CSVGRGPQGETQYF. CDR3 DNA sequence: TGCAGCGTGGGCAGGGGGCCTCAAGGCGAGACCCAGTACTTC.

The rearrangement joins TRBV15 to TRBJ1-4, with D maybe TRBD1 (6 bases). CDR3 length: 16 amino acids. The germline V gene encodes CDR1 LNHNV and CDR2 YYDKDF (reference sequence). With 1 base removed from V and 0 bases from J, the gap between germline ends came to 9 bases. The CDR3 nucleotides read TGTGCCACCAGCAGAGGAGGGACAACAACTAATGAAAAACTGTTTTTT. Amino acid sequence: CATSRGGTTTNEKLFF.

This clone was seen only once. This chain uses TRBV18 with TRBJ1-5; D gene ambiguous. Trimming removed 3 bases at V and 0 bases at J, with 9 bases between. This CDR3 is built from 15 residues. Germline V gives CDR1 KGHSH, CDR2 LQKENI. CDR3 bases: TGTGCCAGCTCACCGTCACAAAATAGCAATCAGCCCCAGCATTTT. It encodes CASSPSQNSNQPQHF.

The chain joins TRBV21-1 to TRBJ2-1; no check of the table's D call, TRBD2, against the DNA was made. TRBV21-1 is given as a pseudogene. The CDR3 runs to 23 residues. CDR3 in amino acids: CASSTPGGTSGRGGPTSRNEQFF. CDR3 in DNA: TGTGCCAGCAGCACCCCGGGGGGGACTAGCGGGAGAGGGGGTCCCACGAGTCGGAATGAGCAGTTCTTC.

The V call is TRBV5-1, the J call TRBJ2-5; D perhaps matches TRBD2 (6 bases). This CDR3 comprises 16 residues. Per germline, CDR1 SGHRS and CDR2 YFSETQ. Deletions cut 0 bases from V and 2 bases from J, with 14 bases between. The CDR3 loop reads CASSLAFGGGQETQYF. CDR3 in DNA: TGCGCCAGCAGCTTGGCCTTTGGAGGAGGGCAAGAGACCCAGTACTTC. The entire variable domain, with the rest obtained from reference TRBV5-1 and TRBJ2-5, is as follows: KAGVTQTPRYLIKTRGQQVTLSCSPISGHRSVSWYQQTPGQGLQFLFEYFSETQRNKGNFPGRFSGRQFSNSRSEMNVSTLELGDSALYLCASSLAFGGGQETQYFGPGTRLLVL.

The chain couples TRBV7-9 to TRBJ2-1; D is possibly TRBD2 (6 bases). Germline V lookup: CDR1 SEHNR, CDR2 FQNEAQ (reference sequence). The CDR3 has 14 residues. V gave up 6 bases and J gave up 3 bases, with 12 bases separating them. The CDR3 region is CASSTASVYNEQFF. The CDR3 DNA is TGTGCCAGCAGTACGGCTAGCGTCTACAATGAGCAGTTCTTC.

The J gene is TRBJ2-7, the V gene TRBV12-5, with 8 bases identical to TRBD1. The CDR3 contains 15 residues. V was clipped by 7 bases and J by 5 bases; unmatched bases: 13. The V gene's germline CDR1 is LGHNT and CDR2 FRNRAP. The CDR3: CASAGWGRGPNEQYF. DNA for the CDR3: TGTGCTAGTGCCGGTTGGGGCAGGGGGCCCAACGAGCAGTACTTC.

This clone has a single count. The CDR3 region is CASSDPGQPYSATNEKLFF. CDR3 DNA: TGTGCCAGCAGTGACCCTGGACAGCCCTATTCTGCAACTAATGAAAAACTGTTTTTT. The J gene is TRBJ1-4, the V gene TRBV2; D might be TRBD1 (6 bases). The CDR3 consists of 19 residues. Trimming shortened V by 3 bases and J by 0 bases, and 20 bases separated the two germline ends. Per germline, CDR1 SNHLY and CDR2 FYNNEI.

The CDR3 here is CATSDPPGTGTDNEQFF. The CDR3 DNA is TGTGCCACCAGCGATCCGCCGGGGACAGGGACTGACAATGAGCAGTTCTTC. The V gene is TRBV15, the J gene TRBJ2-1; 9 bases match TRBD1. The J segment lost 5 bases and the V segment lost 5 bases, leaving 13 bases of the junction unmatched. CDR1 is LNHNV, CDR2 YYDKDF, per germline (reference sequence). This CDR3 has 17 residues.

This chain joins TRBV9 and TRBJ2-1, with D possibly matching TRBD1 (5 bases). Trimming took off 0 bases at V and 2 bases at J, with 12 bases between the two ends. Germline CDR1 reads SGDLS; CDR2 reads YYNGEE. This CDR3 region has 16 residues. In nucleotides, the CDR3 is TGTGCCAGCAGCGTAGGGAGACAGTTTCCCTACAATGAGCAGTTCTTC. Translating gives CASSVGRQFPYNEQFF.

Turning to this clone: One junction end does not reproduce the germline sequence, and a read error may be involved. The gene calls are TRBV7-7 and TRBJ2-2; D not certain. The CDR3 is made up of 17 amino acids. The V gene's germline CDR1 is SSHAT and CDR2 FNYEAQ (reference sequence). This CDR3 is CASSLERARLNTGELFF. CDR3 DNA: TGTGCTAGCAGCTTAGAAAGGGCGAGACTGAACACCGGGGAGCTGTTTTTT. The full variable domain, rest sourced from reference TRBV7-7 and TRBJ2-2, is GAGVSQSPRYKVTKRGQDVTLRCDPISSHATLYWYQQALGQGPEFLTYFNYEAQPDKSGLPSDRFSAERPEGSISTLTIQRTEQRDSAMYRCASSLERARLNTGELFFGEGSRLTVL.

The CDR3 loop is CASSLGQEMDDYTF. CDR3 sequence (DNA): TGTGCCAGCAGCTTGGGACAGGAGATGGATGACTACACCTTC. V is TRBV7-9 and J is TRBJ1-2, with 8 nucleotides matching TRBD1. The J segment lost 10 bases and the V segment lost 3 bases, leaving 10 bases of the junction unmatched. Germline-derived CDR1 and CDR2 are SEHNR and FQNEAQ (reference sequence). CDR3 length: 14 amino acids.

The chain has TRBV7-9 and TRBJ2-1, with 9 bases that match TRBD1. Germline loops: CDR1 SEHNR, CDR2 FQNEAQ (reference sequence). CDR3 size: 16 residues. Trimming took 5 bases from V and 7 from J; bases not matched to a gene: 12. The CDR3 sequence is CASSPSGTGTGNEQFF. Written as DNA, the CDR3 is TGTGCCAGCAGCCCATCCGGGACAGGGACTGGGAATGAGCAGTTCTTC.

J is TRBJ2-5 and V is TRBV5-1; no reliable D call. Germline CDR1 and CDR2: SGHRS and YFSETQ. V lost 0 bases and J 2 bases, leaving 8 bases between the germline ends. This CDR3 region has 14 residues. CDR3 residues: CASSLGLIQETQYF. DNA of the CDR3: TGCGCCAGCAGCTTGGGTTTGATTCAAGAGACCCAGTACTTC.

The chain uses TRBV6-6 and TRBJ2-5; tentatively, D is TRBD1 or TRBD2 (5 bases each). The CDR3 loop spans 15 amino acids. Trimming removed 2 bases from V and 4 bases from J, with 14 bases in between. Germline values: CDR1 MNHNY, CDR2 SVGAGI (reference sequence). The CDR3 loop reads CASSYADGDAETQYF. CDR3 bases: TGTGCCAGCAGTTACGCCGACGGGGACGCAGAGACCCAGTACTTC.